The rows below give T cell receptor beta chains drawn from one sample of a study of cytomegalovirus exposure and HLA in healthy donors. The assay was immunoSEQ multiplex PCR, and TCRdb's table has in-frame clones only and misses some. Of over 110,000 clones listed, around three quarters are singletons. The sample taken for sequencing was PBMCs. The receptors were gathered from a woman aged 40 to 55 in good health and CMV-seropositive. Both conserved end residues are part of each CDR3. Each record gives: V gene, J gene, clone size, D gene, CDR3 protein, CDR3 DNA. D genes are given only for firm matches. Size tells how often a clone was seen (once, few, many) or the class of an expanded clone, and some rows leave it out.

v_call: TRBV18
j_call: TRBJ2-7
clone_size: -
d_call: -
cdr3_aa: CASSPEGGEQYF
cdr3_nt: TGTGCCAGCTCACCAGAGGGGGGGGAGCAGTACTTC

v_call: TRBV7-9
j_call: TRBJ1-1
clone_size: few
d_call: -
cdr3_aa: CSSGRGFTEAFF
cdr3_nt: TGTTCCAGCGGTAGGGGGTTCACTGAAGCTTTCTTT

v_call: TRBV9
j_call: TRBJ2-3
clone_size: -
d_call: -
cdr3_aa: CASSLERTTDTQYF
cdr3_nt: TGTGCCAGCAGCCTGGAGCGGACCACAGATACGCAGTATTTT

v_call: TRBV5-5
j_call: TRBJ1-5
clone_size: -
d_call: -
cdr3_aa: CASSLNRALGNPQHF
cdr3_nt: TGTGCCAGCAGCTTGAACAGGGCCCTCGGTAATCCCCAGCATTTT

v_call: TRBV28
j_call: TRBJ1-5
clone_size: -
d_call: -
cdr3_aa: CASSLLQPNSNQPQHF
cdr3_nt: TGTGCCAGCAGTTTATTACAGCCAAATAGCAATCAGCCCCAGCATTTT

v_call: TRBV6-1
j_call: TRBJ2-7
clone_size: few
d_call: -
cdr3_aa: CASSEGGGGYNEQYF
cdr3_nt: TGTGCCAGCAGTGAAGGGGGAGGAGGTTACAACGAGCAGTACTTC

v_call: TRBV29-1
j_call: TRBJ2-5
clone_size: few
d_call: -
cdr3_aa: CSVVSAMGQETQYF
cdr3_nt: TGCAGCGTTGTTTCAGCGATGGGCCAAGAGACCCAGTACTTC

v_call: TRBV6-1
j_call: TRBJ1-1
clone_size: -
d_call: TRBD1
cdr3_aa: CASSEFRTGVAFF
cdr3_nt: TGTGCCAGCAGTGAATTTCGTACAGGGGTAGCTTTCTTT

v_call: TRBV4-1
j_call: TRBJ2-6
clone_size: -
d_call: -
cdr3_aa: CASSQGSGEPGDVLTF
cdr3_nt: TGCGCCAGCAGCCAAGGTTCAGGCGAACCGGGGGACGTCCTGACTTTC

v_call: TRBV7-8
j_call: TRBJ2-1
clone_size: once
d_call: -
cdr3_aa: CASSLDGGSYNEQFF
cdr3_nt: TGTGCCAGCAGCTTAGACGGGGGCTCCTACAATGAGCAGTTCTTC

v_call: TRBV19
j_call: TRBJ2-1
clone_size: once
d_call: -
cdr3_aa: CASSIYSGHNEQFF
cdr3_nt: TGTGCCAGTAGTATTTACTCAGGTCACAATGAGCAGTTCTTC

v_call: TRBV7-9
j_call: TRBJ2-7
clone_size: -
d_call: -
cdr3_aa: CASSEDTTYEQYF
cdr3_nt: TGTGCCAGCAGCGAGGACACGACCTACGAGCAGTACTTC

v_call: TRBV27
j_call: TRBJ2-7
clone_size: -
d_call: TRBD2
cdr3_aa: CASSPRTSGSYEQYF
cdr3_nt: TGTGCCAGCAGTCCAAGGACTAGCGGGAGTTACGAGCAGTACTTC

v_call: TRBV6-5
j_call: TRBJ1-5
clone_size: few
d_call: -
cdr3_aa: CASSYQTGNQPQHF
cdr3_nt: TGTGCCAGCAGTTACCAAACAGGGAATCAGCCCCAGCATTTT